This TCR beta chain was sequenced in a study of technical replicates of blood from a handful of donors. Data came from immunoSEQ multiplex PCR; TCRdb stores just in-frame clones and leaves some out. The sample records roughly 13,000 clones, just under 95% being singletons. V was shortened by 4 bases and J by 3 bases, with 6 bases between the two germline ends. Per germline, CDR1 MRHNA and CDR2 SNTAGT. This CDR3 is built from 13 residues. The rearrangement uses TRBV6-4 and TRBJ2-2, with TRBD2 as a possible D gene (6 bases). This clonotype was sampled from a human donor in good health. The sample comprised PBMCs. The CDR3 sequence: CASSAGDTGELFF. The CDR3 DNA is TGTGCCAGCAGTGCGGGAGACACCGGGGAGCTGTTTTTT.